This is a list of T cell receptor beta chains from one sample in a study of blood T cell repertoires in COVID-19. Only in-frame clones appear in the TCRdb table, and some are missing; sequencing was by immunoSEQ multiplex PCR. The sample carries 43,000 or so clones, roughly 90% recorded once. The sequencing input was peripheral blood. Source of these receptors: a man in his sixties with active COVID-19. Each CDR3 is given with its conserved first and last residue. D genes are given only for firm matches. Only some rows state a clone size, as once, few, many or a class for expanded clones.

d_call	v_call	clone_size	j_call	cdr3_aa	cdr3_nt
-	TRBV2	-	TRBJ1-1	CASRLTDYTEAFF	TGTGCCAGCAGGCTGACAGACTACACTGAAGCTTTCTTT
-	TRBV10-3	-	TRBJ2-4	CATSGQGQGNIQYF	TGTGCCACCAGTGGTCAGGGCCAAGGGAACATTCAGTACTTC
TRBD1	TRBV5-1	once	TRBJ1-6	CASSPTWTGEGTPLHF	TGCGCCAGCAGCCCAACTTGGACAGGGGAAGGGACACCCCTCCACTTT
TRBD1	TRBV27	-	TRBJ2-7	CASRPGTDPSYEQYF	TGTGCCAGCAGACCCGGGACAGACCCCTCCTACGAGCAGTACTTC
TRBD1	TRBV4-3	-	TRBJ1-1	CASSQGTGANTEAFF	TGCGCCAGCAGCCAAGGGACAGGGGCGAACACTGAAGCTTTCTTT
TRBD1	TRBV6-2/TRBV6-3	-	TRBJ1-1	CASSQTGRNTEAFF	TGTGCCAGCAGCCAGACAGGGAGGAACACTGAAGCTTTCTTT
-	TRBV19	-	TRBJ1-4	CASSIQVEGKLFF	TGTGCCAGTAGTATACAGGTTGAGGGAAAACTGTTTTTT
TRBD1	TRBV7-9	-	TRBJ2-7	CASSSSGTVRAYEQYF	TGTGCCAGCAGCTCCTCCGGGACAGTGAGAGCCTACGAGCAGTACTTC
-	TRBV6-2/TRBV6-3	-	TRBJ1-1	CASSYEGAAFF	TGTGCCAGCAGTTACGAGGGAGCCGCTTTCTTT
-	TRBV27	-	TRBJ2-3	CASSKPTLYAQYF	TGTGCCAGCAGTAAACCTACTCTATACGCGCAGTATTTT
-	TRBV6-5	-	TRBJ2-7	CASSYWDTLYEQYF	TGTGCCAGCAGTTATTGGGACACCCTCTACGAGCAGTACTTC
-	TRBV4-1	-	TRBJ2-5	CASSQDASRETQYF	TGCGCCAGCAGCCAAGACGCCAGTCGAGAGACCCAGTACTTC